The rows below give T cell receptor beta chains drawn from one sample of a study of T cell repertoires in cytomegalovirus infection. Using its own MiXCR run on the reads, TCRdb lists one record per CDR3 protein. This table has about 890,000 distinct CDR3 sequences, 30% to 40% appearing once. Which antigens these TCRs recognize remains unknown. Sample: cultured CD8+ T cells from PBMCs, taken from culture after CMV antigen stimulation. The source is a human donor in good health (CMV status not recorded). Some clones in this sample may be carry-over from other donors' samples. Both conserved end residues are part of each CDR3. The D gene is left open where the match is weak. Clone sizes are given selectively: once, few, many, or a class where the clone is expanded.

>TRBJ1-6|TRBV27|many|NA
TGTGCCAGCAGTTTCGCGACAGGTATAAAGAATTCACCCCTCCACTTT
CASSFATGIKNSPLHF
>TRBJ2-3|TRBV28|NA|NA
TGTGCCAGCAGCTCCATTTGGGACCGTCGACGAGGCACAGATACGCAGTATTTT
CASSSIWDRRRGTDTQYF
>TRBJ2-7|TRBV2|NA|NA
TGTGTCAGCACCGGCTACGAGCAGTACTTC
CVSTGYEQYF
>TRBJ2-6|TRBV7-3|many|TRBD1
TGTGCCAGCAGTTATCCGGGACAGCACTACTCTGGGGCCAACGTCCTGACTTTC
CASSYPGQHYSGANVLTF
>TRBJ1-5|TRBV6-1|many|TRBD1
TGTGCCAGCAGTGGACAGGGGGGCAATCAGCCCCAGCATTTT
CASSGQGGNQPQHF
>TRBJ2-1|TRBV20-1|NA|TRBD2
TGCAGTGCTTCTTTCTCGGGGGGGCCCTATGAGCAGTTCTTC
CSASFSGGPYEQFF
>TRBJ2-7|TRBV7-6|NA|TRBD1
TGTGCCAGCAGCTTAATTCGAGGTACTAGACAGGGGAGGTACGAGCAGTACTTC
CASSLIRGTRQGRYEQYF
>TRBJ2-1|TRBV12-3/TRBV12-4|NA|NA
TGTGCCAGCAGACCCTTACGGGACAATCTATACGATGAGCAGTTCTTC
CASRPLRDNLYDEQFF
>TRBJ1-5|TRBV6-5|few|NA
TGTGCCAGCAGTTACCTCGGATCGTCAGGCAAATCAGAGTCGAGCAATCAGCCCCAGCATTTT
CASSYLGSSGKSESSNQPQHF
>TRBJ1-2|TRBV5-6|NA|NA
TGTGCCAGCAGCGATCAGGGCGCCTATGGCTACACCTTC
CASSDQGAYGYTF
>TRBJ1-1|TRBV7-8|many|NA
TGTGCCAGCAGCTTAGGGGCCTGGGTCGGGAACACTGAAGCTTTCTTT
CASSLGAWVGNTEAFF
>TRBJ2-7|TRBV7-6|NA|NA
TGTGCCAGCAGCTTCGGGGAGCACACCTACGAGCAGTACTTC
CASSFGEHTYEQYF
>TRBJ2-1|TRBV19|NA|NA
TGTGCCAGTAGTGTGGGGGGGGCCATATACAATGAGCAGTTCTTC
CASSVGGAIYNEQFF
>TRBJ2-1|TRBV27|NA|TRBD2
TGTGCCAGCAGTTTAATGCGGGGGGGTAAGGATGAGCAGTTCTTC
CASSLMRGGKDEQFF
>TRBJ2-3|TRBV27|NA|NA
TGTGCCAGCAGTTTATTTGTCGGAACCTTGACAGATACGCAGTATTTT
CASSLFVGTLTDTQYF
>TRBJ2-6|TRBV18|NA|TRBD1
TGTGCCAGCTCACCTCGGACAGGCGACTCTGGGGCCAACGTCCTGACTTTC
CASSPRTGDSGANVLTF
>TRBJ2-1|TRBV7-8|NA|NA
TGTGCCAGCAGCTTAGTCTTTAGCGGCGATGAGCAGTTCTTC
CASSLVFSGDEQFF
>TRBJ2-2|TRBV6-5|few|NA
TGTGCCAGCAGTTACTCCCGGAGGGGGGCCTTCGCGAACACCGGGGAGCTGTTTTTT
CASSYSRRGAFANTGELFF
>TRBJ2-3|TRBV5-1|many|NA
TGCGCCAGCAGTGGGGGGGGCCAAGATACGCAGTATTTT
CASSGGGQDTQYF
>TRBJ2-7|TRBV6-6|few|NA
TGTGCCAGCAGTTCGGAGGGGAGCTCCTACGAGCAGTACTTC
CASSSEGSSYEQYF
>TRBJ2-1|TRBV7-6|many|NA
TGTGCCAGCAGCTTAGCGCTTGGTCTCCCACTATACAATGAGCAGTTCTTC
CASSLALGLPLYNEQFF
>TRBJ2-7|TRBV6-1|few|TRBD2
TGTGCCAGCAGTGAACTAGCGGGGGGACTCAGCTACGAGCAGTACTTC
CASSELAGGLSYEQYF
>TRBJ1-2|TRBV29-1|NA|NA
TGCAGCGTTGTTGTGTGGACGGACGACTTAAGGATCCATGGCTATACCTTC
CSVVVWTDDLRIHGYTF
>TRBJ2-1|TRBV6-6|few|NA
TGTGCCAGCAGTTACGGGGGCCCTAACAATGAGCAGTTCTTC
CASSYGGPNNEQFF
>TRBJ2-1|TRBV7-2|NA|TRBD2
TGTGCCAGCAGCTTAGTCGACGGGGGGGCCAATGAGCAGTTCTTC
CASSLVDGGANEQFF
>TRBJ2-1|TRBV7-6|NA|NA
TGTGCCAGCAGCTTAGGGGGGGGCGTCGGGGATGAGCAGTTCTTC
CASSLGGGVGDEQFF
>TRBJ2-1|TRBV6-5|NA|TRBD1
TGTGCCAGCAGCAACAGGGGTGGGAATGAGCAGTTCTTC
CASSNRGGNEQFF
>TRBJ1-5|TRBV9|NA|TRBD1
TGTGCCAGCAGCGTAGCCCTACAGGGGCAGCCCCAGCATTTT
CASSVALQGQPQHF